This T cell receptor beta chain was identified during a study of breast tumors, draining lymph nodes, adjacent tissues (dated by TCRdb to 2015 to 2016). In terms of the full investigation: In breast cancer patients, the study compared the TCR beta repertoires of tumor, adjacent nontumor tissue and axillary lymph nodes. The study was designed to assess the relationships and possible T-cell exchange between tumor, surrounding tissue and draining lymph node repertoires in human breast cancer.

From the germline V gene, CDR1 is SGHAT and CDR2 is FQNNGV. At the junction V is shortened by 3 bases and J by 5 bases; bases outside the gene matches: 9. Including cysteine and phenylalanine, the CDR3 has 15 amino acids. Only the CDR3 DNA is retained, 45 bases long and in frame from the first base. On the study overall, not on this receptor specifically: Tumors showed preferential V and J gene usage, and their T-cell repertoire diversity fell below that of lymph nodes yet above that of nontumor tissue. The similarity between tumor and nontumor tissue repertoires was significantly greater in luminal-like breast cancer than in basal-like breast cancer. The study presented the conclusion that tumor T cells originate in lymph nodes as consistent with a hypothesis, not as something directly demonstrated. A scenario in which most tumor T cells derive from the lymph node and then expand within tumor tissue was judged to be consistent with the data.

In its sample, this clonotype was seen a few times. The antigen this receptor binds is unknown. A read error is possible here, since a much larger clone lies one base away. The lymph node samples were taken from the axillary draining lymph nodes of breast cancer patients. Reads for this sample came from an Illumina HiSeq 2000. Multiplex PCR amplification was used to build the TCR beta chain libraries. The amplified TCR beta chain products were analyzed by high-throughput sequencing. TCRdb reworked the public reads: Q25 trimming with fastp, MiXCR clone assembly, productive beta chains retained. Duplicate CDR3 protein sequences are folded into a single record with the most common DNA and genes. The sample data list over 150,000 distinct CDR3 sequences, and about 30% of these were observed just once. The leading ten clones occupy 4.3% of the sample.

Sequenced: axillary lymph node tissue. The V and J genes are TRBV11-2 and TRBJ2-5, and 7 junction bases match TRBD2. The sequence derives from a female donor with breast cancer. Some clones in this sample may be carry-over from other donors' samples. For the CDR3, the sequence is CASSFRLAAGETQYF. The base sequence is TGTGCCAGCAGCTTCAGGCTAGCGGCAGGTGAGACCCAGTACTTC.